This T cell receptor beta chain was recorded in a study of blood T cell repertoires in COVID-19. Study details: The analysed material was cDNA or gDNA that came from T cells, B-cell-depleted T cells, or PBMCs.

Per the germline V gene, CDR1 is LNHDA and CDR2 is SQIVND (reference sequence). The CDR3 contains 12 residues. Germline trimming cut 9 bases from V and 5 bases from J; bases unmatched to any gene: 6. Comment on this clone: The same CDR3 is also encoded by other DNA sequences in this sample.

Here immunoSEQ multiplex PCR was the method, and the copy in TCRdb shows in-frame clones only, minus some. The sample contains about 200,000 clones, roughly 90% of which appear only once. The receptor comes from a man aged 35-49 years with active or convalescent COVID-19. Sample: peripheral blood. The rearrangement uses TRBV19 and TRBJ1-1; 7 bases agree with TRBD1. The CDR3 is CASDRANTEAFF. The CDR3 DNA sequence: TGTGCCAGCGACAGGGCGAATACTGAAGCTTTCTTT.